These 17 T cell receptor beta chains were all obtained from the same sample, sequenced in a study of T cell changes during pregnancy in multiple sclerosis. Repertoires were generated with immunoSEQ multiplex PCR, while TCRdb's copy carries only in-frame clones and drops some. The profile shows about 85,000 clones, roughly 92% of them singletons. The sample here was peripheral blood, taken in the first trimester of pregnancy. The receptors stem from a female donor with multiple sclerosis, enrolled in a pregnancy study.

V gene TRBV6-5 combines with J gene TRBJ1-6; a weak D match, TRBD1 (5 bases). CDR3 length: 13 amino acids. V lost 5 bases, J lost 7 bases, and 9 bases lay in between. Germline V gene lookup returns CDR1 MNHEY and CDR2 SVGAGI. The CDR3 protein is CASSNRQNSPLHF. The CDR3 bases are TGTGCCAGCAGTAACCGACAGAATTCACCCCTCCACTTT.

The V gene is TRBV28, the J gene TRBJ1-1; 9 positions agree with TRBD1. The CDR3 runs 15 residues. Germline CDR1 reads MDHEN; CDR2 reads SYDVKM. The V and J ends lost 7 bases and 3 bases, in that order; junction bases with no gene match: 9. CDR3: CASIRQGGGYTEAFF. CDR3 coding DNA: TGTGCCAGCATTAGACAGGGGGGCGGATACACTGAAGCTTTCTTT.

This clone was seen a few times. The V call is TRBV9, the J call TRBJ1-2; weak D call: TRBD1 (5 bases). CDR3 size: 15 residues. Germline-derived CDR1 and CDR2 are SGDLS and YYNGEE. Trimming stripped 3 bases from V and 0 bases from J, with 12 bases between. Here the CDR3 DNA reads TGTGCCAGCAGCGCCACAGGAAAACCTAACTATGGCTACACCTTC. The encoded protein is CASSATGKPNYGYTF. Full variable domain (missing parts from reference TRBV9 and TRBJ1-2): DSGVTQTPKHLITATGQRVTLRCSPRSGDLSVYWYQQSLDQGLQFLIQYYNGEERAKGNILERFSAQQFPDLHSELNLSSLELGDSALYFCASSATGKPNYGYTFGSGTRLTVV.

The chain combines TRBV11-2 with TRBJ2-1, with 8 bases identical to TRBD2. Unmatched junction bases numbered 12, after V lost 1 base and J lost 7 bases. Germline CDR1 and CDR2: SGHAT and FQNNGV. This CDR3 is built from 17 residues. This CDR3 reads CASSLARAGGLINEQFF. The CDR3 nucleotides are TGTGCCAGCAGCTTAGCGAGGGCGGGGGGATTGATTAATGAGCAGTTCTTC.

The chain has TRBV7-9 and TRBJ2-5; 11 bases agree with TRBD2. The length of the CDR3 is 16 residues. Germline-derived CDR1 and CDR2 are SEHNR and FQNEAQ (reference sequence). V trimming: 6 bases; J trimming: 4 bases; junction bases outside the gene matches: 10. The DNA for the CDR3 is TGTGCCAGCAGACCCCGACTAGCGGGAAGGGGAGAGACCCAGTACTTC. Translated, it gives CASRPRLAGRGETQYF.

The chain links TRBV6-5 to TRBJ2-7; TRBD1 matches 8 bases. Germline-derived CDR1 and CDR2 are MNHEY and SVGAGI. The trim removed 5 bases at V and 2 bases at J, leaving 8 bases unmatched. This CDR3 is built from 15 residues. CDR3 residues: CASSASGTGTYEQYF. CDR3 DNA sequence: TGTGCCAGCAGTGCATCCGGGACAGGCACCTACGAGCAGTACTTC.

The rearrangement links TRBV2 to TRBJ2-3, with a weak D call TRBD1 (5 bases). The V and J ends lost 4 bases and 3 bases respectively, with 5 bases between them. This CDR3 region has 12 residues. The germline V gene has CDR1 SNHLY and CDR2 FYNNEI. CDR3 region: CASSAGTDTQYF. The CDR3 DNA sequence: TGTGCCAGCAGTGCAGGGACAGATACGCAGTATTTT.

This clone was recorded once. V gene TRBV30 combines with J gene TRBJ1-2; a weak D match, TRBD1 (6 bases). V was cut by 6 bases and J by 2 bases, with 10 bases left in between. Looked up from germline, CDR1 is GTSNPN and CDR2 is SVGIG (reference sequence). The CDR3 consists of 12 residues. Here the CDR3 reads CACSGQNYGYTF. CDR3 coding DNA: TGTGCCTGCTCCGGACAGAACTATGGCTACACCTTC.

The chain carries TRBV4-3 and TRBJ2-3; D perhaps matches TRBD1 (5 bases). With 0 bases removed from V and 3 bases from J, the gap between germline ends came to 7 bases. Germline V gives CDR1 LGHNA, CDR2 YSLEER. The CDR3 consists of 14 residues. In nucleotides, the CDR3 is TGCGCCAGCAGCCAAGACAGGGCTACAGATACGCAGTATTTT. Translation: CASSQDRATDTQYF.

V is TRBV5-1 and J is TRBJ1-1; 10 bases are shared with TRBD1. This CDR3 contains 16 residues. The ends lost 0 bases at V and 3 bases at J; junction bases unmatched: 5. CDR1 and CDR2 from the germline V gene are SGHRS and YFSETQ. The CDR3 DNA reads TGCGCCAGCAGCTTGGCCTTAGGGACAGGGGACACTGAAGCTTTCTTT. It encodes CASSLALGTGDTEAFF. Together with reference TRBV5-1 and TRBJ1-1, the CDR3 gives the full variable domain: KAGVTQTPRYLIKTRGQQVTLSCSPISGHRSVSWYQQTPGQGLQFLFEYFSETQRNKGNFPGRFSGRQFSNSRSEMNVSTLELGDSALYLCASSLALGTGDTEAFFGQGTRLTVV.

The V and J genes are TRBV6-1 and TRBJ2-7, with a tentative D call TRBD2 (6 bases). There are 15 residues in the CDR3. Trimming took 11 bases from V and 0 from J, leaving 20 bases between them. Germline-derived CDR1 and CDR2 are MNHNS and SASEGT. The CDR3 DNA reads TGTGCCGGGTCCAATCGCGGGGACGGCTCCTACGAGCAGTACTTC. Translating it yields CAGSNRGDGSYEQYF.

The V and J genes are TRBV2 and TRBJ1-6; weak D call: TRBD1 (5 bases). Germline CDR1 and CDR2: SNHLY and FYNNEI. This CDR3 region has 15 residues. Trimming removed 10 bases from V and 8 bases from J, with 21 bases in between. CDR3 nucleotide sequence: TGTGCCACCCCCACAGGATTAGGGGCCGATTCACCCCTCCACTTT. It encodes CATPTGLGADSPLHF.

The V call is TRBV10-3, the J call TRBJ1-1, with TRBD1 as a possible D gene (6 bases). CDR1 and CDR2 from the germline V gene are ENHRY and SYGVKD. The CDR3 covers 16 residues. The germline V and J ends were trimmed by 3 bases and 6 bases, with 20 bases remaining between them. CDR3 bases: TGTGCCATCAGTGATCCCACAGGGCCAGGGTTGTCTGAAGCTTTCTTT. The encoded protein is CAISDPTGPGLSEAFF.

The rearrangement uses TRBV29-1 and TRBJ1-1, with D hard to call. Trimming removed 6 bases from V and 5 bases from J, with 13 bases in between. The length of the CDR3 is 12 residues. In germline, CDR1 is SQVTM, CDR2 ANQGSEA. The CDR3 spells CSVDYRRTEAFF. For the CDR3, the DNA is TGCAGCGTAGACTATAGGAGGACTGAAGCTTTCTTT.

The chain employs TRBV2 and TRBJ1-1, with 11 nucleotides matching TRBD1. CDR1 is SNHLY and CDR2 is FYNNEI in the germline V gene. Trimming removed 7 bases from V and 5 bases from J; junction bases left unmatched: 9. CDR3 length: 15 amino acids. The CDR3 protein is CASNRDRGRETEAFF. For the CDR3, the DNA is TGTGCCAGCAATAGGGACAGGGGGAGAGAAACTGAAGCTTTCTTT. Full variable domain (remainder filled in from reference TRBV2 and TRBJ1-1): EPEVTQTPSHQVTQMGQEVILRCVPISNHLYFYWYRQILGQKVEFLVSFYNNEISEKSEIFDDQFSVERPDGSNFTLKIRSTKLEDSAMYFCASNRDRGRETEAFFGQGTRLTVV.

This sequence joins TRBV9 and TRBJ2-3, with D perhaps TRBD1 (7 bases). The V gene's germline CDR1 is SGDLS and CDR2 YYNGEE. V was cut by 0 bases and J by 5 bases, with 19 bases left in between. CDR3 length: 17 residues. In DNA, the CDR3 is TGTGCCAGCAGCGTAGCTGTCAGGGGGGCAGGGCAAGATACGCAGTATTTT. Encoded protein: CASSVAVRGAGQDTQYF.

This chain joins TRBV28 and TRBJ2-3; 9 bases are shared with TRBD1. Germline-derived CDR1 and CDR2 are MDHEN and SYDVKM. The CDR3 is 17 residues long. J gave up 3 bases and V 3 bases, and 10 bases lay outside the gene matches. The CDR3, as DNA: TGTGCCAGCAGTTTCTCATACGGGACAGGGTCAACAGATACGCAGTATTTT. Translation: CASSFSYGTGSTDTQYF.